These 26 T cell receptor beta chains were sequenced from one sample in a study of human T cells and chemical hapten exposure. Time point defined: patch test 1, 2 weeks after DPC sensitization. Described treatment: therapeutic diphenylcyclopropenone sensitization with weekly scalp DPC. TCRdb redid the calling of the RACE reads with MiXCR, one entry per CDR3 protein. The table has 300,000 to 450,000 distinct CDR3 sequences, 4% to 5.5% seen once; the top ten hold 2% to 2.5%. This material consisted of whole blood, taken in connection with sensitization to the hapten diphenylcyclopropenone (DPC). The origin of the receptors is a woman aged 45 to 65 with alopecia areata. Some clones in this sample may be carry-over from other donors' samples.

There are many counts of this clonotype. The chain recombines TRBV10-3 with TRBJ2-1; D is unresolved. Per germline, CDR1 ENHRY and CDR2 SYGVKD. V lost 5 bases and J lost 7, with 12 bases in between. This CDR3 has 13 amino acids. The CDR3 nucleotides read TGTGCCATCAGTCCAACAGACGGGAATGAGCAGTTCTTC. Translating it yields CAISPTDGNEQFF.

There are many counts of this clonotype. The chain has TRBV7-9 and TRBJ1-2; TRBD1 might be the D (6 bases). Trimming left V 5 bases short and J 12 bases short, with 16 bases between. CDR1 and CDR2 (germline): SEHNR, FQNEAQ (reference sequence). This CDR3 is built from 12 residues. This chain's CDR3 is CASSERTEEDTF. The CDR3 nucleotides read TGTGCCAGCAGCGAAAGGACAGAAGAAGACACCTTC. Combining the CDR3 with reference TRBV7-9 and TRBJ1-2 gives the whole variable domain DTGVSQNPRHKITKRGQNVTFRCDPISEHNRLYWYRQTLGQGPEFLTYFQNEAQLEKSRLLSDRFSAERPKGSFSTLEIQRTEQGDSAMYLCASSERTEEDTFGSGTRLTVV.

The sample holds many counts of this clonotype. The chain carries TRBV9 and TRBJ2-3; TRBD1 matches 7 bases. Unmatched junction bases numbered 10, after V lost 4 bases and J lost 2 bases. This CDR3 comprises 16 residues. CDR1 is SGDLS and CDR2 is YYNGEE in the germline V gene. CDR3 sequence: CASSPQGPSDTDTQYF. CDR3 in DNA: TGTGCCAGCAGCCCACAGGGGCCATCCGACACAGATACGCAGTATTTT.

V gene TRBV7-6 combines with J gene TRBJ2-1, with 9 positions matching TRBD2. Trimming cost V 11 bases and J 7 bases; bases outside gene matches: 15. The CDR3 contains 15 residues. Germline V CDR1 and CDR2: SGHVS, FNYEAQ. CDR3 sequence reads: CASQLTQSGRNEQFF. CDR3 in DNA: TGTGCCTCCCAGCTTACCCAGAGCGGGAGGAATGAGCAGTTCTTC.

This clonotype came up many times. This rearrangement joins TRBV14 to TRBJ2-1, with D possibly matching TRBD2 (5 bases). Germline V gene sequence: CDR1 SGHDN, CDR2 FVKESK. The length of the CDR3 is 13 residues. Trimming took off 1 base at V and 10 bases at J, with 11 bases between the two ends. The chain's CDR3 is CASSQGIQREQFF. DNA of the CDR3: TGTGCCAGCAGCCAAGGGATCCAGCGGGAGCAGTTCTTC. Variable domain in full (rest from reference TRBV14 and TRBJ2-1): EAGVTQFPSHSVIEKGQTVTLRCDPISGHDNLYWYRRVMGKEIKFLLHFVKESKQDESGMPNNRFLAERTGGTYSTLKVQPAELEDSGVYFCASSQGIQREQFFGPGTRLTVL.

This clonotype was detected a few times. The J gene is TRBJ1-5, the V gene TRBV6-2 or TRBV6-3; 8 bases map to TRBD1. The V segment lost 6 bases and the J segment 11 bases; nucleotides outside the gene matches: 15. This CDR3 is built from 15 residues. Germline V CDR1 and CDR2: MNHEY, SVGEGT. CDR3 in DNA: TGTGCCAGCAGCCCCGGACAGGGATATTCTTCAGCCCAGCATTTT. Amino acids: CASSPGQGYSSAQHF.

With regard to this clonotype: A much bigger clone sits one base away, suggesting this may be a read error. V gene TRBV28 combines with J gene TRBJ2-5; no clear D. The CDR3 contains 14 residues. Germline V gene lookup returns CDR1 MDHEN and CDR2 SYDVKM. With 5 bases removed from V and 7 bases from J, the gap between germline ends came to 17 bases. This chain's CDR3 is CASSRRSSSWTQYF. The CDR3 DNA is TGTGCCAGCAGTCGGAGATCTTCAAGCTGGACCCAGTACTTC.

This clonotype was recorded many times. The V call is TRBV29-1, the J call TRBJ2-2; 8 bases match TRBD2. Losses at the gene ends were 5 bases for V and 0 bases for J; bases not matched to a gene: 11. The CDR3 has 17 amino acids. Germline V gives CDR1 SQVTM, CDR2 ANQGSEA. In DNA, the CDR3 is TGCAGCGTTACCTTGATTAGAGCGGGAGCGAACACCGGGGAGCTGTTTTTT. Protein product: CSVTLIRAGANTGELFF.

V and J are TRBV18 and TRBJ2-1, with TRBD2 identical over 11 bases. The CDR3 extends over 16 amino acids. CDR1 is KGHSH and CDR2 is LQKENI in the germline V gene. V shed 6 bases, J shed 9 bases, and the junction held 13 bases outside the gene matches. CDR3 coding DNA: TGTGCCAGCTCCACCGGGGCTAGCGGGAGGATGGGTGAGCAGTTCTTC. Its protein is CASSTGASGRMGEQFF.

The sample holds a few counts of this clonotype. The V gene is TRBV7-9, the J gene TRBJ1-5, with no clear D. This CDR3 has 14 amino acids. Germline V gives CDR1 SEHNR, CDR2 FQNEAQ (reference sequence). Trimming cost V 0 bases and J 4 bases, with 7 bases left between them. Here the CDR3 reads CASSLAAGNQPQHF. CDR3 DNA: TGTGCCAGCAGCTTAGCGGCGGGGAATCAGCCCCAGCATTTT.

This clonotype was counted ten times or more. V and J are TRBV6-2 or TRBV6-3 and TRBJ2-7; TRBD2 matches 8 bases. The CDR3 totals 14 residues. Germline V gives CDR1 MNHEY, CDR2 SVGEGT. With 2 bases clipped from V and 6 bases from J, the junction kept 6 bases outside the gene matches. CDR3 coding DNA: TGTGCCAGCAGTTACGTCCAGCGGGAGCGCGAGCAGTACTTC. The encoded protein is CASSYVQREREQYF.

This clonotype was counted at least ten times. This chain uses TRBV9 with TRBJ1-1; tentative D call: TRBD1 (5 bases). This CDR3 region has 16 residues. Trimming left V 0 bases short and J 6 bases short, with 18 bases between. From germline, CDR1 is SGDLS and CDR2 YYNGEE. The CDR3 DNA is TGTGCCAGCAGCGTAGTAACGACAGCGGAGTGGGCTGAAGCTTTCTTT. Protein product: CASSVVTTAEWAEAFF.

V gene TRBV7-2 combines with J gene TRBJ2-1; TRBD2 aligns across 8 bases. V lost 6 bases and J lost 4; bases outside the gene matches: 14. The CDR3 totals 17 residues. Germline loops: CDR1 SGHTA, CDR2 FQGNSA. The CDR3 nucleotides read TGTGCCAGCAGTCTAAGGTCGGCGGGGGGTTCTTACAATGAGCAGTTCTTC. Encoded protein: CASSLRSAGGSYNEQFF. Full variable domain (outside the CDR3, taken from reference TRBV7-2 and TRBJ2-1): GAGVSQSPSNKVTEKGKDVELRCDPISGHTALYWYRQSLGQGLEFLIYFQGNSAPDKSGLPSDRFSAERTGGSVSTLTIQRTQQEDSAVYLCASSLRSAGGSYNEQFFGPGTRLTVL.

This clonotype was counted between two and nine times. The J gene is TRBJ1-4, the V gene TRBV20-1; D is possibly TRBD1 (6 bases). The CDR3 loop spans 15 amino acids. With 1 base removed from V and 8 bases from J, the gap between germline ends came to 17 bases. Germline V gene lookup returns CDR1 DFQATT and CDR2 SNEGSKA (reference sequence). The CDR3 loop is CSARGSRGGGEKLFF. In DNA form, the CDR3 reads TGCAGTGCTAGAGGATCCCGAGGGGGAGGGGAAAAACTGTTTTTT.

As to this clonotype: This may be a read error, as it is one base from a much larger clone. Lacking the conserved final phenylalanine or tryptophan, this CDR3 likely reflects a read error. The rearrangement uses TRBV7-9 and TRBJ1-6; no firm D call. V lost 6 bases and J 5 bases, leaving 11 bases between the germline ends. Per germline, CDR1 SEHNR and CDR2 FQNEAQ (reference sequence). The CDR3 sequence is 14 residues long. The CDR3 nucleotides read TGTGCCAGCAGTCGGGATTCTGATAATTCACCCCTCCACTTA. Translation: CASSRDSDNSPLHL.

This clonotype occurred many times. This chain links TRBV20-1 with TRBJ1-1; D gene uncertain. Germline CDR1 and CDR2: DFQATT and SNEGSKA (reference sequence). This CDR3 is built from 13 residues. The ends were cut back, 6 bases at V and 2 bases at J, with 13 bases in the middle. CDR3 amino acids: CSARLQRNTEAFF. CDR3 bases: TGCAGTGCACGGCTCCAACGAAACACTGAAGCTTTCTTT.

This clonotype turned up a few times. J is TRBJ2-1 and V is TRBV10-3; 9 bases line up with TRBD2. Germline trimming cut 3 bases from V and 5 bases from J; bases unmatched to any gene: 5. This CDR3 has 15 amino acids. Germline loops: CDR1 ENHRY, CDR2 SYGVKD. This chain's CDR3 is CAISDIRGGDNEQFF. The CDR3 nucleotides read TGTGCCATCAGTGATATACGCGGGGGGGACAATGAGCAGTTCTTC.

The table lists this clonotype with many counts. The chain links TRBV12-3 or TRBV12-4 to TRBJ1-3; tentative D call: TRBD1 (5 bases). The V and J ends lost 7 bases and 2 bases respectively, with 9 bases between them. CDR3 size: 13 residues. The chain's CDR3 is CASNVGAGNTIYF. The CDR3, as DNA: TGTGCCAGCAATGTAGGGGCTGGAAACACCATATATTTT.

This clonotype occurred many times. The chain couples TRBV24-1 to TRBJ1-3; D might be TRBD1 (5 bases). CDR1 is KGHDR and CDR2 is SFDVKD in the germline V gene. This CDR3 has 15 amino acids. V lost 6 bases and J lost 8, with 19 bases in between. The chain's CDR3 is CATSSIRDHEDTIYF. The CDR3 DNA reads as TGTGCCACCAGTAGTATTCGGGACCATGAGGACACCATATATTTT.

The table lists this clonotype with many counts. The genes are TRBV10-3 and TRBJ1-3; TRBD1 aligns across 9 bases. The V and J ends lost 6 bases and 0 bases, in that order; junction bases with no gene match: 9. Germline values: CDR1 ENHRY, CDR2 SYGVKD. The CDR3 loop spans 17 amino acids. CDR3 sequence: CAIRENGQGSSGNTIYF. In DNA, the CDR3 is TGTGCCATCAGAGAGAACGGACAGGGGAGCTCTGGAAACACCATATATTTT.

This clonotype was observed at least ten times. The chain combines TRBV7-2 with TRBJ2-3; D is possibly TRBD1 or TRBD2 (6 bases each). Per the germline V gene, CDR1 is SGHTA and CDR2 is FQGNSA. CDR3 length: 18 residues. Deletions cut 2 bases from V and 2 bases from J, with 20 bases between. The CDR3 sequence: CASSLRPIMRGATDTQYF. As DNA, the CDR3 is TGTGCCAGCAGCTTACGCCCCATTATGAGGGGGGCCACAGATACGCAGTATTTT. The full variable domain, completed using reference TRBV7-2 and TRBJ2-3, is GAGVSQSPSNKVTEKGKDVELRCDPISGHTALYWYRQSLGQGLEFLIYFQGNSAPDKSGLPSDRFSAERTGGSVSTLTIQRTQQEDSAVYLCASSLRPIMRGATDTQYFGPGTRLTVL.

The chain couples TRBV12-3 or TRBV12-4 to TRBJ2-7, with 8 bases matching TRBD1. The CDR3 length is 12 residues. Trimming took 5 bases from V and 5 from J; bases not matched to a gene: 2. CDR3 amino acids: CASSGQGDEQYF. For the CDR3, the DNA is TGTGCCAGCAGTGGACAGGGAGACGAGCAGTACTTC.

The chain links TRBV6-2 or TRBV6-3 to TRBJ2-2; the D is unclear. Trimming removed 6 bases from V and 6 bases from J, with 11 bases in between. The CDR3 extends over 13 amino acids. Germline V lookup: CDR1 MNHEY, CDR2 SVGEGT. CDR3 amino acids: CASSWVGAGELFF. The DNA of the CDR3 is TGTGCCAGCAGCTGGGTTGGCGCCGGGGAGCTGTTTTTT.

This clonotype was observed a handful of times. V gene TRBV12-3 or TRBV12-4 combines with J gene TRBJ2-3, with 8 bases lining up with TRBD2. V was pared by 3 bases and J by 3 bases, with 8 bases of the junction left unmatched. The CDR3 runs 16 residues. CDR3 nucleotides: TGTGCCAGCAGTTTTCCCGGGGGGGCTGAAACAGATACGCAGTATTTT. It is translated as CASSFPGGAETDTQYF.

Ten or more counts support this clonotype. This rearrangement joins TRBV29-1 to TRBJ2-1; 10 bases align to TRBD1. Germline assignment: CDR1 SQVTM and CDR2 ANQGSEA. The CDR3 has 16 amino acids. V lost 0 bases, J lost 6 bases, and 8 bases stayed unmatched. The CDR3 coding sequence is TGCAGCGTTGAAGAGGGTCTGACAGGGGGCTTCAATGAGCAGTTCTTC. Translating it yields CSVEEGLTGGFNEQFF.

A few counts support this clonotype. The chain couples TRBV9 to TRBJ2-6; no firm D call. Germline CDR1 SGDLS, CDR2 YYNGEE. Trimming cost V 1 base and J 0 bases, with 8 bases left between them. The CDR3 is 16 residues long. This CDR3 is CASSVPQSSGANVLTF. The CDR3 DNA is TGTGCCAGCAGCGTACCCCAGAGCTCTGGGGCCAACGTCCTGACTTTC.